This T cell receptor (beta chain) was found in a study of vaccination and CD4 T cells after COVID-19. Cultured CD4+ T cell DNA was sequenced using the Oncomine TCR Beta short-read assay. Genomic DNA was extracted from cultured CD4+ T cells. Using its own MiXCR run on the PCR reads, TCRdb lists one record per CDR3 protein. The sample includes about 3,500 distinct CDR3 sequences, roughly 44% of them seen just once. The sample holds a few counts of this clonotype. The antigen remains unidentified. This CDR3 is built from 16 residues. CDR1 is LNHNV, CDR2 YYDKDF, per germline (reference sequence). Trimming took 2 bases from V and 2 from J, leaving 13 bases between them. Stated treatment: approximately nine-day PBMC culture with coronavirus spike peptide pools or control peptides (ViraFEST assay). Wells that each held roughly 1.9 million PBMCs were cultured with 7.5 to 10 IU/ml IL-2 and approximately 9.5 ug/ml peptide pools.

Sequenced: CD4+ T cells from blood, cultured in vitro. The J gene is TRBJ2-1, the V gene TRBV15; D is ambiguous. The TCR originated in a human donor who had recovered from COVID-19. In DNA, the CDR3 is TGTGCCACCAGCAGATCCTTGGGCGCCGCCTACAATGAGCAGTTCTTC. Its translation is CATSRSLGAAYNEQFF.